This TCR beta chain emerged from a study of control samples from healthy donors and cancer patients. TCRdb keeps only in-frame clones here, not all; method: immunoSEQ multiplex PCR. The sample carries 120,000 or so clones, roughly 94% recorded once. J was trimmed by 11 bases and V by 4 bases; bases with no gene match: 13. Per germline, CDR1 LNHNV and CDR2 YYDKDF (reference sequence). The CDR3 length is 14 residues. V is TRBV15 and J is TRBJ1-1; 7 bases agree with TRBD1. This clonotype was sampled from a young man in good health. The sample comprised blood. CDR3 sequence reads: CATSTGQSATRAFF. CDR3 coding DNA: TGTGCCACCAGCACGGGACAGAGTGCCACTCGGGCTTTCTTT.